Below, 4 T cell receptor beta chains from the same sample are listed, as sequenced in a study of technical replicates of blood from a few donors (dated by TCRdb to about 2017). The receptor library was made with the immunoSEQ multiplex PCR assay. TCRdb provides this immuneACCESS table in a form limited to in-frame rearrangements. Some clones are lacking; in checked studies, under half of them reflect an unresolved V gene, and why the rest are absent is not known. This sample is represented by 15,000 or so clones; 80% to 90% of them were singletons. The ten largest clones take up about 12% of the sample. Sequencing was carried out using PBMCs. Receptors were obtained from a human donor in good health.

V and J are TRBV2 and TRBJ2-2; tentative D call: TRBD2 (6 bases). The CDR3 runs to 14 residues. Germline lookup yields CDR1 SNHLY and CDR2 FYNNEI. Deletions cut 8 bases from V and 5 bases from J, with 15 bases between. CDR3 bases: TGTGCCAGCGGAGGGACCTCGAGGACCGGGGAGCTGTTTTTT. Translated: CASGGTSRTGELFF.

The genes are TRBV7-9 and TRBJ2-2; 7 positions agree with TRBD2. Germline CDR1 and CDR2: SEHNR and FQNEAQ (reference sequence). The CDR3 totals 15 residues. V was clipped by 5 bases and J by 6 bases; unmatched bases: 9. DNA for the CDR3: TGTGCCAGCAGCCTTACTAGCGTAGACTCCGGGGAGCTGTTTTTT. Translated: CASSLTSVDSGELFF.

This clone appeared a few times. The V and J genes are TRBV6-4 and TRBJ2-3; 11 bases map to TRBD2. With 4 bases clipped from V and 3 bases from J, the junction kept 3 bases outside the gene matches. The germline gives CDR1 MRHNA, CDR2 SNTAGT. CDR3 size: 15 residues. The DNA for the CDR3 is TGTGCCAGCAGTGCGGGGACTAGCGGAACAGATACGCAGTATTTT. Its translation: CASSAGTSGTDTQYF.

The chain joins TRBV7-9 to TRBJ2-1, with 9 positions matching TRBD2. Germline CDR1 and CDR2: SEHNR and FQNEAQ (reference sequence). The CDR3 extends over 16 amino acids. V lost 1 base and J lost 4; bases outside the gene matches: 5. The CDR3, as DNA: TGTGCCAGCAGCTTAGTGGCTAGCGGGATATACAATGAGCAGTTCTTC. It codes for CASSLVASGIYNEQFF.